These 10 T cell receptor beta chains were sequenced from one sample in a study of blood T cell repertoires in COVID-19. This table comes from immunoSEQ multiplex PCR, and its TCRdb copy is limited to in-frame clones, with some not included. The table shows tens of thousands of clones, with about four fifths occurring only once. Specimen: peripheral blood. The receptor set was obtained from a woman aged 80 or over with active or convalescent COVID-19.

The sample holds a few counts of this clone. This chain joins TRBV5-6 and TRBJ1-5; D is ambiguous. The V and J ends lost 4 bases and 0 bases respectively, with 11 bases between them. The germline CDR1 and CDR2 sequences are SGHDT and YYEEEE. This CDR3 is built from 15 residues. CDR3 in DNA: TGTGCCAGCAGCCTCCAGATTTTTAGCAATCAGCCCCAGCATTTT. The encoded protein is CASSLQIFSNQPQHF.

J is TRBJ2-1 and V is TRBV7-2; TRBD1 agrees at 9 bases. CDR1 and CDR2 from the germline V gene are SGHTA and FQGNSA. CDR3 length: 15 residues. Germline trimming cut 1 base from V and 8 bases from J; bases unmatched to any gene: 6. CDR3 sequence reads: CASSLDRTGAYEQFF. CDR3 bases: TGTGCCAGCAGCTTAGATAGGACAGGGGCGTATGAGCAGTTCTTC.

This clone has a single count. This CDR3 is CASSEGLAATGSLYEQYF. DNA for the CDR3: TGTGCCAGCAGTGAAGGACTAGCGGCCACCGGATCGCTCTACGAGCAGTACTTC. This sequence joins TRBV6-1 and TRBJ2-7; 9 positions match TRBD2. The CDR3 loop spans 18 amino acids. Germline V gene sequence: CDR1 MNHNS, CDR2 SASEGT. V was pared by 1 base and J by 3 bases, with 13 bases of the junction left unmatched.

The chain carries TRBV5-1 and TRBJ2-5, with D possibly matching TRBD2 (6 bases). Trimming took 4 bases from V and 4 from J, leaving 14 bases between them. The germline CDR1 and CDR2 sequences are SGHRS and YFSETQ. The CDR3 loop spans 14 amino acids. CDR3: CASSPTTRGETQYF. The CDR3 DNA is TGCGCCAGCAGCCCCACGACTAGGGGAGAGACCCAGTACTTC.

The chain uses TRBV7-9 and TRBJ2-7; D might be TRBD1 (6 bases). Germline CDR1 is SEHNR and CDR2 is FQNEAQ (reference sequence). The CDR3 spans 15 residues. Trimming left V 1 base short and J 0 bases short, with 10 bases between. The CDR3 sequence is CASSLVGTYSYEQYF. The CDR3 coding sequence is TGTGCCAGCAGCTTAGTAGGGACATACTCCTACGAGCAGTACTTC.

This clone was found a few times. The chain is built from TRBV19 and TRBJ1-2; possibly TRBD1 for D (5 bases). Between the trimmed V and J ends, which lost 7 bases and 4 bases, there was a span of 13 bases. Germline lookup yields CDR1 LNHDA and CDR2 SQIVND (reference sequence). The length of the CDR3 is 13 residues. The DNA of the CDR3 is TGTGCCAGTACAGGCAGGGCTCTCTATGGCTACACCTTC. Translation: CASTGRALYGYTF.

This sequence joins TRBV25-1 and TRBJ1-4; a possible D gene is TRBD1 (5 bases). Trimming removed 8 bases from V and 5 bases from J, with 18 bases in between. Germline V gene lookup returns CDR1 MGHDK and CDR2 SYGVNS. The CDR3 totals 15 residues. CDR3 sequence: CASSKTQGQNEKLFF. The CDR3 DNA follows: TGTGCCAGCTCAAAAACCCAGGGCCAGAATGAAAAACTGTTTTTT.

Written as DNA, the CDR3 is TGTGCCAGTAGTATGGGGGACACTTGGGGCTACACCTTC. Protein: CASSMGDTWGYTF. The rearrangement links TRBV19 to TRBJ1-2, with D possibly matching TRBD1 (6 bases). Germline V gene lookup returns CDR1 LNHDA and CDR2 SQIVND (reference sequence). Trimming stripped 3 bases from V and 8 bases from J, with 13 bases between. The CDR3 is 13 amino acids.

V and J are TRBV6-6 and TRBJ2-5; perhaps TRBD2 as D (6 bases). The germline CDR1 and CDR2 sequences are MNHNY and SVGAGI (reference sequence). The CDR3 loop spans 14 amino acids. Deletions cut 1 base from V and 1 base from J, with 7 bases between. CDR3 loop: CASSYFGGQETQYF. Here the CDR3 DNA reads TGTGCCAGCAGTTACTTCGGGGGCCAAGAGACCCAGTACTTC.

The V gene is TRBV5-1, the J gene TRBJ1-5; 9 positions match TRBD1. Germline trimming cut 6 bases from V and 0 bases from J; bases unmatched to any gene: 13. There are 18 residues in the CDR3. Germline CDR1 is SGHRS and CDR2 is YFSETQ. CDR3 sequence: CASKHYGRDRDSNQPQHF. Here the CDR3 DNA reads TGCGCCAGCAAGCATTATGGCCGGGACAGGGATAGCAATCAGCCCCAGCATTTT.